Listed here are 25 T cell receptor beta chains from one sample, sequenced in a study of beta chain features in type 1 diabetes. For these receptors, no antigen is known. The whole isolated RNA underwent reverse transcription, so sequencing captured expressed TCRB transcripts. The protocol was immunoSEQ multiplex PCR, while the TCRdb copy is restricted to in-frame clones and leaves out a portion. The sample records 85,000 to 110,000 clones, 25% to 35% being singletons. Study outcomes and limitations: Type 1 diabetes patients showed a moderate but significant shortening of TCRB CDR3s in all four CD4+ subsets.

The material sequenced was central memory CD4+ T cells from blood. The origin of the receptors is a young woman with type 1 diabetes.

The V call is TRBV4-2, the J call TRBJ2-2; D is perhaps TRBD1 (6 bases). V lost 3 bases and J 2 bases, leaving 10 bases between the germline ends. In germline, CDR1 is LGHNA, CDR2 YNFKEQ. The CDR3 is 15 residues long. The CDR3 coding sequence is TGTGCCAGCAGCCAGACCGGGACAAACACCGGGGAGCTGTTTTTT. Translating gives CASSQTGTNTGELFF.

In this sample, this clone turned up a few times. V and J are TRBV7-3 and TRBJ2-1, with 11 bases identical to TRBD2. This CDR3 is 15 amino acids long. Germline trimming cut 2 bases from V and 7 bases from J; bases unmatched to any gene: 4. Germline lookup yields CDR1 SGHTA and CDR2 FQGTGA. CDR3 in amino acids: CASSLASGRINEQFF. The CDR3 nucleotides are TGTGCCAGCAGCTTAGCTAGCGGGAGGATAAATGAGCAGTTCTTC. The full variable domain, in which reference TRBV7-3 and TRBJ2-1 provide the parts outside the CDR3, is GAGVSQTPSNKVTEKGKYVELRCDPISGHTALYWYRQSLGQGPEFLIYFQGTGAADDSGLPNDRFFAVRPEGSVSTLKIQRTERGDSAVYLCASSLASGRINEQFFGPGTRLTVL.

This clone was observed a handful of times. The J gene is TRBJ2-7, the V gene TRBV21-1; the table's D gene call, TRBD2, was not cross checked with the DNA. TRBV21-1 is recorded as a pseudogene. The CDR3 extends over 16 amino acids. In DNA, the CDR3 is TGTGCCAGCCCCCTACTGATAGCGGGAGGCTCCTACGAGCAGTACGTC. Translating it yields CASPLLIAGGSYEQYV.

This clone showed up just once. The V gene is TRBV5-1, the J gene TRBJ1-2; 8 bases fit TRBD1. V dropped 0 bases and J dropped 2; count of bases not matched to a gene: 9. In germline, CDR1 is SGHRS, CDR2 YFSETQ. The CDR3 has 17 amino acids. Here the CDR3 DNA reads TGCGCCAGCAGCTTGGGCGAGACAGGGGTAGACAACTATGGCTACACCTTC. Protein: CASSLGETGVDNYGYTF. Using reference TRBV5-1 and TRBJ1-2 for the parts outside the CDR3, the full variable domain is KAGVTQTPRYLIKTRGQQVTLSCSPISGHRSVSWYQQTPGQGLQFLFEYFSETQRNKGNFPGRFSGRQFSNSRSEMNVSTLELGDSALYLCASSLGETGVDNYGYTFGSGTRLTVV.

The chain links TRBV7-2 to TRBJ2-3; 15 nucleotides line up with TRBD2. The CDR3 runs to 17 residues. Losses at the gene ends were 5 bases for V and 8 bases for J; bases not matched to a gene: 11. Germline lookup yields CDR1 SGHTA and CDR2 FQGNSA. The CDR3 DNA is TGTGCCAGCAGCCCATCACCGGGACTAGCGGGAGGTGGTACGCAGTATTTT. Its protein product is CASSPSPGLAGGGTQYF. Combining the CDR3 with reference TRBV7-2 and TRBJ2-3 gives the whole variable domain GAGVSQSPSNKVTEKGKDVELRCDPISGHTALYWYRQSLGQGLEFLIYFQGNSAPDKSGLPSDRFSAERTGGSVSTLTIQRTQQEDSAVYLCASSPSPGLAGGGTQYFGPGTRLTVL.

This clone was counted ten times or more. This chain links TRBV18 with TRBJ2-7; D unclear. Germline CDR1 and CDR2: KGHSH and LQKENI. This CDR3 spans 15 amino acids. V was cut by 2 bases and J by 5 bases, with 16 bases left in between. The CDR3, as DNA: TGTGCCAGCTCACCAGGCCCAGGCACCGCTCACGAGCAGTACTTC. Its translation is CASSPGPGTAHEQYF.

The rearrangement links TRBV7-2 to TRBJ1-5; 7 bases line up with TRBD1. The CDR3 contains 15 residues. V was clipped by 5 bases and J by 1 base; unmatched bases: 5. CDR1 is SGHTA and CDR2 is FQGNSA in the germline V gene. DNA for the CDR3: TGTGCCAGCAGCCAAACAGGGGTAAGCAATCAGCCCCAGCATTTT. As protein: CASSQTGVSNQPQHF.

The genes are TRBV2 and TRBJ1-4; 9 nucleotides agree with TRBD1. Germline lookup yields CDR1 SNHLY and CDR2 FYNNEI. Germline trimming cut 6 bases from V and 5 bases from J; bases unmatched to any gene: 10. CDR3 length: 16 residues. The CDR3 bases are TGTGCCAGCAGAGGGGACAGGGCGGCATTGAATGAAAAACTGTTTTTT. This sequence encodes CASRGDRAALNEKLFF.

This clone was seen only a few times. The CDR3 bases are TGTGCCAGCAGCTTCTTTGGGGGTACTGGAGGGAATGAAGCTTTCTTT. It codes for CASSFFGGTGGNEAFF. The genes are TRBV5-8 and TRBJ1-1, with D perhaps matching TRBD1 (5 bases). The CDR3 length is 16 residues. Between the trimmed V and J ends, which lost 2 bases and 7 bases, there was a span of 21 bases. Germline CDR1 reads SGHTS; CDR2 reads YDEGEE.

The genes are TRBV16 and TRBJ2-5; D perhaps matches TRBD1 (6 bases). V was pared by 3 bases and J by 0 bases, with 11 bases between. The CDR3 covers 15 residues. Germline-derived CDR1 and CDR2 are KGHSY and FQNENV. CDR3 coding DNA: TGTGCCAGCAGCCACCCTCACAGGGACCAAGAGACCCAGTACTTC. Amino acids: CASSHPHRDQETQYF.

The rearrangement uses TRBV19 and TRBJ1-2; D ambiguous. The CDR3 is 13 residues long. V lost 5 bases and J 4 bases, leaving 11 bases between the germline ends. Germline loops: CDR1 LNHDA, CDR2 SQIVND (reference sequence). The CDR3 bases are TGTGCCAGTAGTCCGCGACAAGTCTATGGCTACACCTTC. It specifies CASSPRQVYGYTF.

Only a few counts were recorded for this clone. The V and J genes are TRBV6-1 and TRBJ2-7; 8 nucleotides align to TRBD1. The CDR3 length is 14 residues. Trimming removed 4 bases from V and 4 bases from J; junction bases left unmatched: 6. CDR1 is MNHNS, CDR2 SASEGT, per germline. CDR3 coding DNA: TGTGCCAGCAGTGGGACAGGGTTTCTATACGAGCAGTACTTC. This translates into CASSGTGFLYEQYF.

This clone was detected only a few times. This chain connects TRBV6-1 to TRBJ2-7; TRBD1 is a possible D gene (6 bases). Between the trimmed V and J ends, which lost 6 bases and 3 bases, there was a span of 18 bases. The CDR3 runs 15 residues. From germline, CDR1 is MNHNS and CDR2 SASEGT. The chain's CDR3 is CASRLGLGHSYEQYV. The CDR3 bases are TGTGCCAGCAGACTAGGGTTGGGACATAGCTACGAGCAGTACGTC.

The chain is built from TRBV10-3 and TRBJ1-2; no clear D. The CDR3 has 12 residues. Looked up from germline, CDR1 is ENHRY and CDR2 is SYGVKD. Between the trimmed V and J ends, which lost 3 bases and 6 bases, there was a span of 8 bases. CDR3 sequence reads: CAISDTLDGYTF. CDR3 in DNA: TGTGCCATCAGTGACACATTGGATGGCTACACCTTC.

This clone appeared a few times. The rearrangement joins TRBV16 to TRBJ2-5; D unclear. CDR1 and CDR2 (germline): KGHSY, FQNENV. This CDR3 comprises 13 residues. V lost 0 bases, J lost 2 bases, and 4 bases lay in between. In nucleotides, the CDR3 is TGTGCCAGCAGCCAATCCATTCAAGAGACCCAGTACTTC. Translation gives CASSQSIQETQYF.

The rearrangement joins TRBV2 to TRBJ1-5; 7 bases line up with TRBD1. Per germline, CDR1 SNHLY and CDR2 FYNNEI. The trim removed 5 bases at V and 6 bases at J, leaving 7 bases unmatched. This CDR3 has 14 residues. Here the CDR3 DNA reads TGTGCCAGCAGTTCTTCAGGGGGTCGTCAGCCCCAGCATTTT. Translating gives CASSSSGGRQPQHF.

This clone appeared a single time. The genes are TRBV30 and TRBJ1-1; 7 bases align to TRBD1. Trimming at V came to 0 bases and at J to 6 bases, leaving 7 bases not matched to a gene. The CDR3 totals 14 residues. Looked up from germline, CDR1 is GTSNPN and CDR2 is SVGIG (reference sequence). Here the CDR3 reads CAWSVGYRGAEAFF. The CDR3, as DNA: TGTGCCTGGAGTGTTGGATACAGGGGCGCTGAAGCTTTCTTT.

The chain carries TRBV28 and TRBJ1-4, with D possibly TRBD1 on 5 matching bases. Trimming stripped 4 bases from V and 6 bases from J, with 21 bases between. Germline CDR1 and CDR2: MDHEN and SYDVKM. The CDR3 contains 17 residues. The CDR3 region is CASSSAQGGEKDEKLFF. The DNA of the CDR3 is TGTGCCAGCAGTTCGGCCCAGGGAGGGGAAAAGGATGAAAAACTGTTTTTT.

This clone showed up just a few times. V is TRBV4-2 and J is TRBJ2-1; 11 bases align to TRBD2. V shed 0 bases and J 6 bases; nucleotides not matched to a gene: 4. In germline, CDR1 is LGHNA, CDR2 YNFKEQ. The CDR3 is 16 residues long. The CDR3 nucleotides are TGTGCCAGCAGCCAAGATAGTGGGACTAGCGGCAATGAGCAGTTCTTC. Encoded protein: CASSQDSGTSGNEQFF.

This clone was counted a single time. V is TRBV19 and J is TRBJ1-2; weak D call: TRBD1 (6 bases). The CDR3 totals 14 residues. V lost 3 bases, J lost 7 bases, and 15 bases lay in between. Looked up from germline, CDR1 is LNHDA and CDR2 is SQIVND (reference sequence). CDR3 loop: CASSIKAGVSGYTF. Here the CDR3 DNA reads TGTGCCAGTAGTATTAAGGCAGGGGTGAGTGGCTACACCTTC.

About this clone: Other DNA sequences in the same sample also yield this CDR3. CDR3 nucleotide sequence: TGCGCCAGCAGCTCGGGGACAGGCAATCAGCCCCAGCATTTT. It is translated as CASSSGTGNQPQHF. The V and J genes are TRBV5-1 and TRBJ1-5, with 7 positions matching TRBD1. The germline CDR1 and CDR2 sequences are SGHRS and YFSETQ. V dropped 3 bases and J dropped 2; count of bases not matched to a gene: 2. The CDR3 contains 14 residues. The full variable domain, completed using reference TRBV5-1 and TRBJ1-5, is KAGVTQTPRYLIKTRGQQVTLSCSPISGHRSVSWYQQTPGQGLQFLFEYFSETQRNKGNFPGRFSGRQFSNSRSEMNVSTLELGDSALYLCASSSGTGNQPQHFGDGTRLSIL.

This clone has a handful of counts. The chain combines TRBV7-2 with TRBJ2-5; TRBD1 agrees at 7 bases. CDR1 is SGHTA and CDR2 is FQGNSA in the germline V gene. This CDR3 spans 14 amino acids. Losses at the gene ends were 4 bases for V and 5 bases for J; bases not matched to a gene: 7. The CDR3 is CASSWKNRGETQYF. Written as DNA, the CDR3 is TGTGCCAGCAGCTGGAAAAACAGGGGTGAGACCCAGTACTTC. The full variable domain, with the rest looked up from reference TRBV7-2 and TRBJ2-5, is GAGVSQSPSNKVTEKGKDVELRCDPISGHTALYWYRQSLGQGLEFLIYFQGNSAPDKSGLPSDRFSAERTGGSVSTLTIQRTQQEDSAVYLCASSWKNRGETQYFGPGTRLLVL.

The V and J genes are TRBV7-9 and TRBJ2-2, with 13 bases identical to TRBD2. Per the germline V gene, CDR1 is SEHNR and CDR2 is FQNEAQ (reference sequence). V shed 5 bases and J 6 bases; nucleotides not matched to a gene: 3. CDR3 length: 15 amino acids. CDR3 in DNA: TGTGCCAGCAGCCGGACTAGCGGGAGTTCCGGGGAGCTGTTTTTT. Amino acid sequence: CASSRTSGSSGELFF.

A note on this clone: The junction departs from the called germline gene at one end, perhaps through a read error. The chain carries TRBV2 and TRBJ1-4; tentative D call: TRBD1 (6 bases). In germline, CDR1 is SNHLY, CDR2 FYNNEI. The CDR3 is 13 residues long. This chain's CDR3 is CASKLNRDLGFTF. In DNA form, the CDR3 reads TGTGCCAGCAAACTGAACAGGGATCTTGGCTTCACTTTT.

The CDR3: CASSQGAGSYNEQFF. CDR3 nucleotides: TGCGCCAGCAGCCAAGGAGCCGGGTCCTACAATGAGCAGTTCTTC. The gene calls are TRBV4-1 and TRBJ2-1; D gene unclear. V gave up 1 base and J gave up 1 base, with 8 bases separating them. Germline values: CDR1 MGHRA, CDR2 YSYEKL. The CDR3 has 15 amino acids.